This TCR beta chain was sequenced in a study of cytomegalovirus exposure and HLA in healthy donors. PCR employed 60 Vbeta and 13 Jbeta primers. The protocol was immunoSEQ multiplex PCR, while the TCRdb copy is restricted to in-frame clones and leaves out a portion. The table has 210,000 or so clones, 70% to 85% seen once. Overall study results and limits: Being productive about 87% or about 30% of the time was typical of most TCR beta V segments in an earlier analysis.

Regarding this clone: The antigen is undetermined.

V was pared by 5 bases and J by 2 bases, with 10 bases between. The germline V gene has CDR1 ENHRY and CDR2 SYGVKD. The CDR3 totals 13 residues. The sequencing sample was made of PBMCs. The origin of this receptor is a woman aged 55-69 years in good health and CMV-seropositive. The chain recombines TRBV10-3 with TRBJ2-7; tentative D call: TRBD1 (5 bases). CDR3 sequence reads: CAISRDRTYEQYF. The DNA of the CDR3 is TGTGCCATCAGTAGAGACAGAACCTACGAGCAGTACTTC.